This T cell receptor beta chain emerged from a study of cytomegalovirus exposure and HLA in healthy donors. Study observations and caveats: Researchers catalogued 150 or so TCR beta chains as cytomegalovirus-associated. Many donors shared some public TCRs, even though most TCR sequences were rare.

Use of 60 Vbeta and 13 Jbeta primers characterized the PCR. The method was immunoSEQ multiplex PCR; TCRdb's version includes in-frame clones alone and lacks a portion of them. The sample shows some 110,000 clones, around 70% of them seen only once. In this sample, this clone turned up a few times. What it binds is unknown. In germline, CDR1 is SNHLY, CDR2 FYNNEI. CDR3 length equals 15 residues. The V segment lost 5 bases and the J segment 7 bases; nucleotides outside the gene matches: 6. This rearrangement joins TRBV2 to TRBJ1-5; 12 nucleotides match TRBD1. What was sequenced was PBMCs. This TCR was recovered from a woman between 18 and 30 years old in good health and CMV-seronegative. This chain's CDR3 is CASSPGTGGIQPQHF. CDR3 bases: TGTGCCAGCAGTCCCGGGACAGGGGGCATACAGCCCCAGCATTTT.